This section outlines one TCR beta chain sequence together with its context. The antigen is undetermined. This record comes from a study of memory CD4+ T cells and cytomegalovirus serostatus. Points from the study as a whole: Repertoires predicted CMV serostatus with median bootstrapped AUC of approximately 0.94. Each of some 67 CMV-associated TCRbeta sequences occurred in one to five individuals.

Single viable CD3+CD4+CD8-CD45RO+ cells were sorted as the memory CD4+ T cells. CD4+ T cells were isolated by positive magnetic selection. Germline CDR1 is SGHTA and CDR2 is FQGNSA. The CDR3 length is 13 residues. The ends lost 5 bases at V and 7 bases at J; junction bases unmatched: 5. Clones were read by immunoSEQ multiplex PCR, and TCRdb kept only the in-frame ones, dropping some. The sample includes around 61,000 clones, 82% seen only once; the top ten take roughly 0.4%. This chain links TRBV7-2 with TRBJ2-1; TRBD1 agrees at 7 bases. What was sequenced was memory CD4+ T cells from blood. The receptor comes from an adult in good health and CMV-seronegative. CDR3 protein: CASSPPGQNEQFF. The CDR3 region has the DNA TGTGCCAGCAGCCCCCCGGGACAGAATGAGCAGTTCTTC.